This T cell receptor beta chain was profiled in a study of vaccination effects on CD4 cells after COVID-19. Trimming at V came to 5 bases and at J to 5 bases, leaving 4 bases not matched to a gene. Germline lookup yields CDR1 SGHNT and CDR2 YENEEA. The CDR3 extends over 14 amino acids. Repertoires were generated with immunoSEQ multiplex PCR, while TCRdb's copy carries only in-frame clones and drops some. Of around 81,000 clones in the sample, over 75% were seen once. As concerns this clone: Its matching antigen is unknown.

ViraFEST used viral peptide pools to expand antigen-specific CD4+ T cells before sequencing. Cultured cells yielded isolated CD4+ T cells after roughly 11 days. The vaccine given was either BNT162b2 or mRNA-1273, in two doses. The TCR was taken from a human donor who received a COVID-19 vaccine. The sample in question was CD4+ T cells from PBMCs cultured with HCoV-OC43 spike peptides, obtained after COVID-19 vaccination. Noted subset: HCoV-OC43 spike overlapping peptide pool stimulation. The chain has TRBV11-3 and TRBJ2-3, with 10 bases aligning to TRBD2. The CDR3 bases are TGTGCCAGCAGCCCTAGGACTAGCGGAGATACGCAGTATTTT. Amino acids: CASSPRTSGDTQYF.